In its sample, the clone carrying this T cell receptor (beta chain) was seen many times. MiXCR, applied by TCRdb to the 5' RACE reads, yields one record per CDR3 protein. The sample lists more than 90,000 distinct CDR3 sequences, about 7% occurring once. These data are taken from a study of T cells after yellow fever vaccination. The sequencing used CD4+ T cells sorted from PBMCs, collected about 41 days after the first yellow fever vaccination. The clonotype was recovered from a man between 18 and 29 years old who received the YFV17D yellow fever vaccine.

The CDR3 is CASSTGGNTGELFF. Written as DNA, the CDR3 is TGCGCCAGCAGCACCGGGGGGAACACCGGGGAGCTGTTTTTT. The chain combines TRBV5-1 with TRBJ2-2, with a possible D match to TRBD2 (6 bases). Germline V CDR1 and CDR2: SGHRS, YFSETQ. The CDR3 covers 14 residues. The V end was cut by 4 bases, the J end by 1 base, with 8 bases between. Using reference TRBV5-1 and TRBJ2-2 for the parts outside the CDR3, the full variable domain is KAGVTQTPRYLIKTRGQQVTLSCSPISGHRSVSWYQQTPGQGLQFLFEYFSETQRNKGNFPGRFSGRQFSNSRSEMNVSTLELGDSALYLCASSTGGNTGELFFGEGSRLTVL.